This is a list of T cell receptor beta chains from one sample in a study of shared clonotypes between healthy human individuals. Sequencing used immunoSEQ multiplex PCR; TCRdb keeps in-frame clones, though not all of them. Of about 100,000 clones listed, approximately 70% are singletons. Sequencing input: memory CD8+ T cells sorted from blood. These receptors all come from a woman between 25 and 40 years old in good health. The CDR3 runs from the conserved cysteine through the conserved F or W. A D gene is named only where the DNA matches it firmly. A row's size may be missing; if present it is once, few, many or a size class.

clone size: many; V gene: TRBV15; J gene: TRBJ1-2; D gene: NA; CDR3 protein: CATSRDGSGSTGGYTF; CDR3 DNA: TGTGCCACCAGCAGAGATGGAAGTGGCAGCACGGGTGGCTACACCTTC
clone size: NA; V gene: TRBV11-2; J gene: TRBJ2-1; D gene: NA; CDR3 protein: CASSPLVGGGSYNEQFF; CDR3 DNA: TGTGCCAGCAGCCCCCTGGTGGGGGGTGGCTCCTACAATGAGCAGTTCTTC
clone size: many; V gene: TRBV4-2; J gene: TRBJ2-2; D gene: NA; CDR3 protein: CASSQGETTGELFF; CDR3 DNA: TGTGCCAGCAGCCAAGGGGAAACCACCGGGGAGCTGTTTTTT
clone size: NA; V gene: TRBV28; J gene: TRBJ1-3; D gene: NA; CDR3 protein: CASSFKDTIYF; CDR3 DNA: TGTGCCAGCAGTTTCAAGGACACCATATATTTT
clone size: few; V gene: TRBV6-1; J gene: TRBJ2-1; D gene: NA; CDR3 protein: CASSDDGDRPYNEQFF; CDR3 DNA: TGTGCCAGCAGTGATGATGGGGATCGACCCTACAATGAGCAGTTCTTC
clone size: NA; V gene: TRBV10-2; J gene: TRBJ1-2; D gene: TRBD1; CDR3 protein: CASSVPGQGDYGYTF; CDR3 DNA: TGCGCCAGCAGTGTCCCGGGACAGGGGGACTATGGCTACACCTTC
clone size: NA; V gene: TRBV4-1; J gene: TRBJ2-7; D gene: TRBD2; CDR3 protein: CASSRSQAGAEEQYF; CDR3 DNA: TGCGCCAGCAGCCGAAGTCAGGCGGGAGCGGAGGAGCAGTACTTC
clone size: NA; V gene: TRBV6-7; J gene: TRBJ2-5; D gene: TRBD2; CDR3 protein: CASKMSGNSETQYF; CDR3 DNA: TGTGCCAGCAAGATGAGCGGGAACTCGGAGACCCAGTACTTC
clone size: once; V gene: TRBV29-1; J gene: TRBJ2-7; D gene: NA; CDR3 protein: CSVEDLSTYEQYF; CDR3 DNA: TGCAGCGTTGAAGATCTTTCGACCTACGAGCAGTACTTC
clone size: NA; V gene: TRBV23-1; J gene: TRBJ1-2; D gene: TRBD1; CDR3 protein: CASSQFEEGQGSGGYTF; CDR3 DNA: TGCGCCAGCAGTCAATTCGAAGAAGGACAGGGGAGTGGTGGCTACACCTTC
clone size: NA; V gene: TRBV2; J gene: TRBJ2-7; D gene: NA; CDR3 protein: CASKGQAKYEQYF; CDR3 DNA: TGTGCCAGCAAGGGGCAAGCGAAGTACGAGCAGTACTTC
clone size: NA; V gene: TRBV7-6; J gene: TRBJ2-1; D gene: NA; CDR3 protein: CASSLYKSSYNEQFF; CDR3 DNA: TGTGCCAGCAGCCTGTACAAGAGCTCCTACAATGAGCAGTTCTTC
clone size: NA; V gene: TRBV30; J gene: TRBJ2-7; D gene: NA; CDR3 protein: CAWSVGGSYEQYF; CDR3 DNA: TGTGCCTGGAGTGTCGGAGGGTCCTACGAGCAGTACTTC
clone size: NA; V gene: TRBV27; J gene: TRBJ2-7; D gene: NA; CDR3 protein: CASSFFGRTRSYEQYF; CDR3 DNA: TGTGCCAGCAGTTTTTTCGGGCGGACCCGTTCTTACGAGCAGTACTTC
clone size: NA; V gene: TRBV11-2; J gene: TRBJ1-4; D gene: TRBD1; CDR3 protein: CASSLVNRGPTNEKLFF; CDR3 DNA: TGTGCCAGCAGCTTAGTCAACAGGGGGCCAACTAATGAAAAACTGTTTTTT
clone size: NA; V gene: TRBV6-8; J gene: TRBJ1-1; D gene: NA; CDR3 protein: CASSYGEPRAFF; CDR3 DNA: TGTGCCAGCAGTTACGGGGAACCAAGAGCTTTCTTT
clone size: many; V gene: TRBV10-3; J gene: TRBJ2-3; D gene: NA; CDR3 protein: CATAAAGSTDTQYF; CDR3 DNA: TGTGCCACCGCGGCCGCAGGCTCCACAGATACGCAGTATTTT
clone size: NA; V gene: TRBV29-1; J gene: TRBJ2-7; D gene: NA; CDR3 protein: CSVELPDYYEQYF; CDR3 DNA: TGCAGCGTTGAACTCCCAGACTACTACGAGCAGTACTTC
clone size: NA; V gene: TRBV2; J gene: TRBJ2-7; D gene: TRBD1; CDR3 protein: CASRFNTGGGSYEQYF; CDR3 DNA: TGTGCCAGCAGATTTAATACAGGGGGAGGATCCTACGAGCAGTACTTC
clone size: NA; V gene: TRBV7-9; J gene: TRBJ1-4; D gene: NA; CDR3 protein: CASSFRTEHNEKLFF; CDR3 DNA: TGTGCCAGCAGCTTCCGGACAGAGCATAATGAAAAACTGTTTTTT
clone size: NA; V gene: TRBV7-9; J gene: TRBJ2-7; D gene: TRBD1; CDR3 protein: CASSSPHRGEQYF; CDR3 DNA: TGTGCCAGCAGCTCCCCCCACAGGGGGGAGCAGTACTTC
clone size: NA; V gene: TRBV5-1; J gene: TRBJ2-7; D gene: TRBD2; CDR3 protein: CASSNRDYNSYEQYF; CDR3 DNA: TGCGCCAGCAGCAACCGGGACTACAACTCCTACGAGCAGTACTTC
clone size: large; V gene: TRBV19; J gene: TRBJ1-1; D gene: NA; CDR3 protein: CASSQGSFEAFF; CDR3 DNA: TGTGCCAGTAGTCAGGGAAGTTTTGAAGCTTTCTTT
clone size: NA; V gene: TRBV2; J gene: TRBJ2-2; D gene: NA; CDR3 protein: CATLATGSNTGELFF; CDR3 DNA: TGTGCCACCCTTGCAACGGGGAGTAACACCGGGGAGCTGTTTTTT
clone size: NA; V gene: TRBV19; J gene: TRBJ2-5; D gene: NA; CDR3 protein: CASSIAGVVETQYF; CDR3 DNA: TGTGCCAGTAGTATAGCGGGAGTAGTAGAGACCCAGTACTTC
clone size: medium-sized; V gene: TRBV19; J gene: TRBJ1-5; D gene: NA; CDR3 protein: CASSKQGYHQPQHF; CDR3 DNA: TGTGCCAGTAGTAAACAGGGATACCATCAGCCCCAGCATTTT
clone size: NA; V gene: TRBV9; J gene: TRBJ2-5; D gene: NA; CDR3 protein: CASSVERSSQRRETQYF; CDR3 DNA: TGTGCCAGCAGCGTAGAGAGATCTAGCCAGAGACGAGAGACCCAGTACTTC
clone size: many; V gene: TRBV11-2; J gene: TRBJ2-1; D gene: NA; CDR3 protein: CASSPQGAGDYNEQFF; CDR3 DNA: TGTGCCAGCAGCCCGCAGGGCGCGGGTGACTACAATGAGCAGTTCTTC
clone size: NA; V gene: TRBV19; J gene: TRBJ2-1; D gene: TRBD1; CDR3 protein: CASSLTGGVYEQFF; CDR3 DNA: TGTGCCAGTAGTTTGACAGGGGGCGTTTATGAGCAGTTCTTC
clone size: NA; V gene: TRBV28; J gene: TRBJ2-3; D gene: TRBD2; CDR3 protein: CASSLGAMGDYTDTQYF; CDR3 DNA: TGTGCCAGCAGTTTAGGGGCAATGGGGGACTACACAGATACGCAGTATTTT
clone size: many; V gene: TRBV10-1; J gene: TRBJ2-3; D gene: NA; CDR3 protein: CASSPSGRGSTDTQYF; CDR3 DNA: TGCGCCAGCAGTCCGAGTGGGCGAGGTAGCACAGATACGCAGTATTTT
clone size: NA; V gene: TRBV25-1; J gene: TRBJ2-1; D gene: NA; CDR3 protein: CASSEYPGPATNEQFF; CDR3 DNA: TGTGCCAGCAGTGAATACCCGGGGCCGGCTACCAATGAGCAGTTCTTC
clone size: NA; V gene: TRBV19; J gene: TRBJ2-3; D gene: NA; CDR3 protein: CASNNGTHLSTDTQYF; CDR3 DNA: TGTGCCAGTAATAACGGGACCCACCTGAGCACAGATACGCAGTATTTT
clone size: NA; V gene: TRBV7-1; J gene: TRBJ1-3; D gene: TRBD1; CDR3 protein: CASSNHRGTGNTIYF; CDR3 DNA: TGTGCCAGCAGCAACCACAGGGGAACTGGAAACACCATATATTTT
clone size: NA; V gene: TRBV23-1; J gene: TRBJ2-5; D gene: TRBD1; CDR3 protein: CASSQGQGQETQYF; CDR3 DNA: TGCGCCAGCAGTCAGGGACAGGGCCAAGAGACCCAGTACTTC
clone size: few; V gene: TRBV6-1; J gene: TRBJ1-5; D gene: NA; CDR3 protein: CASSEGGGAEPQHF; CDR3 DNA: TGTGCCAGCAGTGAAGGTGGGGGGGCAGAGCCCCAGCATTTT
clone size: NA; V gene: TRBV6-6; J gene: TRBJ1-1; D gene: NA; CDR3 protein: CASSNQQLLNTEAFF; CDR3 DNA: TGTGCCAGCAGTAACCAACAACTTTTGAACACTGAAGCTTTCTTT
clone size: NA; V gene: TRBV6-1; J gene: TRBJ2-7; D gene: TRBD1; CDR3 protein: CASSTGTGASYEQYF; CDR3 DNA: TGTGCCAGCAGTACGGGGACAGGGGCCTCCTACGAGCAGTACTTC
clone size: NA; V gene: TRBV4-1; J gene: TRBJ1-4; D gene: TRBD1; CDR3 protein: CASSQETLDREDEKLFF; CDR3 DNA: TGCGCCAGCAGCCAAGAAACGCTGGACAGGGAGGATGAAAAACTGTTTTTT
clone size: NA; V gene: TRBV6-1; J gene: TRBJ2-7; D gene: TRBD2; CDR3 protein: CASSEQTSGPYEQYF; CDR3 DNA: TGTGCCAGCAGTGAACAAACTAGCGGGCCCTACGAGCAGTACTTC
clone size: once; V gene: TRBV30; J gene: TRBJ2-3; D gene: TRBD2; CDR3 protein: CAWSSASGSTDTQYF; CDR3 DNA: TGTGCCTGGAGTTCAGCTAGCGGTAGCACAGATACGCAGTATTTT
clone size: few; V gene: TRBV28; J gene: TRBJ2-1; D gene: NA; CDR3 protein: CASSPPGTTEQFF; CDR3 DNA: TGTGCCAGCAGTCCCCCCGGAACGACTGAGCAGTTCTTC
clone size: NA; V gene: TRBV11-2; J gene: TRBJ2-7; D gene: TRBD1; CDR3 protein: CASSLGNRGPTYEQYF; CDR3 DNA: TGTGCCAGCAGCTTAGGGAACAGGGGCCCCACCTACGAGCAGTACTTC
clone size: few; V gene: TRBV6-1; J gene: TRBJ1-5; D gene: NA; CDR3 protein: CASSVPDGGSLNQPQHF; CDR3 DNA: TGTGCCAGCAGTGTACCCGATGGAGGTAGCCTCAATCAGCCCCAGCATTTT
clone size: NA; V gene: TRBV5-6; J gene: TRBJ1-1; D gene: NA; CDR3 protein: CASSNSGTNTEAFF; CDR3 DNA: TGTGCCAGCAGTAACTCAGGGACGAACACTGAAGCTTTCTTT
clone size: once; V gene: TRBV4-2; J gene: TRBJ2-1; D gene: TRBD2; CDR3 protein: CASSHRSGSNEQFF; CDR3 DNA: TGTGCCAGCAGCCACCGTAGCGGGAGCAATGAGCAGTTCTTC
clone size: NA; V gene: TRBV7-9; J gene: TRBJ2-7; D gene: NA; CDR3 protein: CASSLALRTFEQYF; CDR3 DNA: TGTGCCAGCAGCTTAGCGCTACGGACCTTTGAGCAGTACTTC
clone size: NA; V gene: TRBV28; J gene: TRBJ2-7; D gene: TRBD2; CDR3 protein: CASGSGTSVSYEQYF; CDR3 DNA: TGTGCCAGCGGCTCCGGGACTAGCGTCTCCTACGAGCAGTACTTC
clone size: NA; V gene: TRBV5-1; J gene: TRBJ2-6; D gene: NA; CDR3 protein: CASSFPWSDPVSGANVLTF; CDR3 DNA: TGCGCCAGCAGCTTCCCTTGGTCAGATCCTGTCTCTGGGGCCAACGTCCTGACTTTC
clone size: NA; V gene: TRBV7-7; J gene: TRBJ2-4; D gene: NA; CDR3 protein: CASSSRQGLFIQYF; CDR3 DNA: TGTGCCAGCAGCTCCCGACAAGGTCTCTTTATTCAGTACTTC
clone size: few; V gene: TRBV28; J gene: TRBJ1-5; D gene: NA; CDR3 protein: CASSPLLGSGQPQHF; CDR3 DNA: TGTGCCAGCAGTCCCCTGCTAGGGTCGGGACAGCCCCAGCATTTT
clone size: NA; V gene: TRBV7-9; J gene: TRBJ2-1; D gene: TRBD2; CDR3 protein: CASSSPSGSAYNEQFF; CDR3 DNA: TGTGCCAGCAGCTCCCCTAGCGGGAGCGCCTACAATGAGCAGTTCTTC
clone size: NA; V gene: TRBV13; J gene: TRBJ2-3; D gene: TRBD1; CDR3 protein: CASSPRRTGHNPYTDTQYF; CDR3 DNA: TGTGCCAGCAGCCCCAGGAGGACAGGCCACAATCCCTACACAGATACGCAGTATTTT
clone size: few; V gene: TRBV2; J gene: TRBJ2-7; D gene: NA; CDR3 protein: CAVTRGDSYEQYF; CDR3 DNA: TGTGCCGTCACCCGAGGCGACTCCTACGAGCAGTACTTC
clone size: few; V gene: TRBV9; J gene: TRBJ2-3; D gene: NA; CDR3 protein: CASSVGGSTDTQYF; CDR3 DNA: TGTGCCAGCAGCGTAGGAGGGAGTACAGATACGCAGTATTTT
clone size: NA; V gene: TRBV4-1; J gene: TRBJ1-2; D gene: TRBD1; CDR3 protein: CASSHWVDRVRRGYTF; CDR3 DNA: TGCGCCAGCAGCCACTGGGTGGACAGGGTGCGGCGTGGCTACACCTTC
clone size: NA; V gene: TRBV4-2; J gene: TRBJ2-1; D gene: NA; CDR3 protein: CASSQDPPPAAAVGEQFF; CDR3 DNA: TGTGCCAGCAGCCAAGACCCCCCCCCAGCGGCCGCCGTGGGTGAGCAGTTCTTC
clone size: NA; V gene: TRBV29-1; J gene: TRBJ1-2; D gene: NA; CDR3 protein: CSVEDIWVANYGYTF; CDR3 DNA: TGCAGCGTTGAAGATATATGGGTGGCGAACTATGGCTACACCTTC
clone size: NA; V gene: TRBV6-4; J gene: TRBJ1-1; D gene: TRBD1; CDR3 protein: CASSADRDTEAFF; CDR3 DNA: TGTGCCAGCAGTGCGGACAGGGACACTGAAGCTTTCTTT
clone size: NA; V gene: TRBV6-1; J gene: TRBJ2-3; D gene: NA; CDR3 protein: CASSEVGAGGTDTQYF; CDR3 DNA: TGTGCCAGCAGTGAAGTTGGGGCAGGAGGCACAGATACGCAGTATTTT